These 26 T cell receptor beta chains came from one sample sequenced in a study of T-cell reconstitution after alpha-beta-depleted transplantation in children (dated by TCRdb to 2016 to 2017). The treatment or condition label, read with the paper, signifies: allogeneic hematopoietic cell transplantation with graft depleted of TCRalphabeta T cells and CD19 B cells. The library relied on PCR. The instrument was an Illumina HiSeq 2500. TCR libraries were prepared with molecular barcoding, using unique molecular identifiers to normalize TCRbeta repertoire quantification. In-frame beta chains were kept once TCRdb had trimmed the public reads at Q25 with fastp and called clones with MiXCR. Rows with a matching CDR3 protein are joined into one entry that keeps the most common DNA and genes. The sample yields 750,000 to 950,000 distinct CDR3 sequences; roughly 15% were counted once. The top ten hold approximately 5% of the sample.

Sequencing used PBMCs, mostly from graft donor cells, obtained 360 days after TCRalphabeta/CD19-depleted stem cell transplant. These receptors were obtained from a male patient aged 10 to 17 who had a stem cell transplant for acute lymphoblastic leukemia, so the T cells may come from the graft donor.

This clonotype has a handful of counts. The chain carries TRBV4-1 and TRBJ2-2; TRBD1 matches 8 bases. The germline gives CDR1 MGHRA, CDR2 YSYEKL. The CDR3 runs to 17 residues. J was trimmed by 5 bases and V by 2 bases; bases with no gene match: 10. In DNA, the CDR3 is TGCGCCAGCAGCCAAAGACAGGGGAAGAGGAAAACCGGGGAGCTGTTTTTT. This encodes CASSQRQGKRKTGELFF.

In this sample, this clonotype turned up once. This rearrangement joins TRBV7-2 to TRBJ2-7, with 8 bases lining up with TRBD2. Trimming removed 1 base from V and 1 base from J; junction bases left unmatched: 6. The CDR3 covers 16 residues. The germline gives CDR1 SGHTA, CDR2 FQGNSA. CDR3 sequence (DNA): TGTGCCAGCAGCTTAGGCCCCCGCGGGAGGTCCTACGAGCAGTACTTC. Amino acid sequence: CASSLGPRGRSYEQYF.

This clonotype was observed a handful of times. The rearrangement links TRBV4-1 to TRBJ1-1; tentatively, D is TRBD1 (6 bases). From germline, CDR1 is MGHRA and CDR2 YSYEKL. The CDR3 length is 16 residues. V lost 0 bases to trimming and J lost 1 base, with 12 bases between them. The CDR3 coding sequence is TGCGCCAGCAGCCAAGATCGGGGGGCGGGGAACACTGAAGCTTTCTTT. As protein: CASSQDRGAGNTEAFF.

V gene TRBV4-1 combines with J gene TRBJ2-5; a weak D match, TRBD2 (6 bases). The V end lost 1 base, the J end lost 5 bases, and 11 bases lay between the germline ends. Germline-derived CDR1 and CDR2 are MGHRA and YSYEKL. The CDR3 spans 14 residues. The CDR3 reads CASSQVVGLETQYF. CDR3 DNA: TGCGCCAGCAGCCAAGTTGTGGGACTGGAGACCCAGTACTTC.

This sequence joins TRBV27 and TRBJ2-7; D uncertain. The CDR3 contains 14 residues. Trimming cost V 4 bases and J 0 bases, with 10 bases left between them. The germline CDR1 and CDR2 sequences are MNHEY and SMNVEV (reference sequence). The CDR3: CASSSLASSYEQYF. DNA for the CDR3: TGTGCCAGCAGTTCGTTAGCCAGCTCCTACGAGCAGTACTTC.

This clonotype appeared many times. This chain connects TRBV4-1 to TRBJ2-5; D may correspond to TRBD1 or TRBD2 (5 bases each). The CDR3 loop spans 13 amino acids. Per the germline V gene, CDR1 is MGHRA and CDR2 is YSYEKL. V lost 2 bases, J lost 9 bases, and 13 bases lay in between. The CDR3 sequence: CASSQMGVAAQYF. CDR3 DNA sequence: TGCGCCAGCAGCCAAATGGGGGTGGCGGCCCAGTACTTC.

This clonotype was counted a few times. The chain combines TRBV12-3 or TRBV12-4 with TRBJ2-1, with TRBD1 identical over 11 bases. The ends lost 7 bases at V and 9 bases at J; junction bases unmatched: 5. CDR3 length: 13 amino acids. The CDR3 DNA sequence: TGTGCCAGCAACGGACAGGGGGCAGTTGAGCAGTTCTTC. It yields the protein CASNGQGAVEQFF.

The rearrangement joins TRBV7-2 to TRBJ2-1; D perhaps matches TRBD2 (8 bases). This CDR3 contains 22 residues. Trimming pared 2 bases from V and 2 bases from J, leaving 31 bases between. In germline, CDR1 is SGHTA, CDR2 FQGNSA. The DNA for the CDR3 is TGTGCCAGCAGCTTACGGAGGGGGCTTAGAACTAGCGGTAATACGGCCTACAATGAGCAGTTCTTC. Translation: CASSLRRGLRTSGNTAYNEQFF.

The rearrangement joins TRBV27 to TRBJ1-2; the match to TRBD1 covers 10 bases. J lost 5 bases, V lost 4 bases, and 16 bases had no gene match. The CDR3 extends over 18 amino acids. Germline V gene lookup returns CDR1 MNHEY and CDR2 SMNVEV (reference sequence). As DNA, the CDR3 is TGTGCCAGCAGTTCATATTACCCGACAGGGGGCGAGACTTATGGCTACACCTTC. It specifies CASSSYYPTGGETYGYTF.

This rearrangement joins TRBV3-1 to TRBJ2-1, with D perhaps matching TRBD2 (6 bases). The germline CDR1 and CDR2 sequences are LGHDT and YNNKEL (reference sequence). This CDR3 has 17 residues. The V and J ends lost 0 bases and 3 bases respectively, with 15 bases between them. CDR3 region: CASSQDRLVPFYNEQFF. CDR3 coding DNA: TGTGCCAGCAGCCAAGACCGACTAGTCCCCTTCTACAATGAGCAGTTCTTC.

This clonotype has only a few counts. The rearrangement links TRBV5-1 to TRBJ2-1; maybe TRBD1 (5 bases). The CDR3 loop spans 13 amino acids. V shed 1 base and J shed 8 bases, with 10 bases lying between them. In germline, CDR1 is SGHRS, CDR2 YFSETQ. CDR3 in DNA: TGCGCCAGCAGCTTGAAGGGGAACGATGAGCAGTTCTTC. As protein: CASSLKGNDEQFF.

This clonotype was observed many times. The CDR3 DNA is TGTGCCATCAGTGACGTCAGGGTGGACTACGAGCAGTACTTC. Translating it yields CAISDVRVDYEQYF. The V and J genes are TRBV10-3 and TRBJ2-7; weak D call: TRBD1 (5 bases). The CDR3 runs to 14 residues. CDR1 is ENHRY, CDR2 SYGVKD, per germline. V was clipped by 3 bases and J by 3 bases, with 12 bases between them.

J is TRBJ1-1 and V is TRBV11-1, with 9 bases aligning to TRBD1. Germline V gene data show CDR1 as SGHAT and CDR2 as FQDESV (reference sequence). J was trimmed by 0 bases and V by 3 bases; bases with no gene match: 14. The CDR3 extends over 19 amino acids. CDR3 in amino acids: CASSFYAFRQGGLNTEAFF. In DNA, the CDR3 is TGTGCCAGCAGCTTCTACGCTTTCCGACAGGGGGGTTTGAACACTGAAGCTTTCTTT. Full variable domain (remainder filled in from reference TRBV11-1 and TRBJ1-1): EAEVAQSPRYKITEKSQAVAFWCDPISGHATLYWYRQILGQGPELLVQFQDESVVDDSQLPKDRFSAERLKGVDSTLKIQPAELGDSAMYLCASSFYAFRQGGLNTEAFFGQGTRLTVV.

Details on this clonotype: A much larger clonotype is one base distant, so this may be a read error. The V and J genes are TRBV5-1 and TRBJ2-1, with 9 bases matching TRBD2. The CDR3 loop spans 16 amino acids. Germline V CDR1 and CDR2: SGHRS, YFSETQ. In DNA form, the CDR3 reads TGCTCCAGCAGCTTGATCCTAGCGGGGACTTACAATGAGCAGTTCTTC. Translating it yields CSSSLILAGTYNEQFF.

This clonotype appeared many times. The rearrangement links TRBV5-1 to TRBJ2-1; 7 bases are shared with TRBD2. CDR1 is SGHRS, CDR2 YFSETQ, per germline. CDR3 length equals 17 residues. V was pared by 2 bases and J by 4 bases, with 12 bases of the junction left unmatched. The CDR3 DNA is TGCGCCAGCAGCTTCCCCTTTGTCGGCGGGAGTTACAATGAGCAGTTCTTC. It is translated as CASSFPFVGGSYNEQFF.

The chain has TRBV9 and TRBJ1-2; no clear D. The germline V and J ends were trimmed by 6 bases and 1 base, with 13 bases remaining between them. This CDR3 has 14 residues. Germline lookup yields CDR1 SGDLS and CDR2 YYNGEE. The CDR3 DNA reads TGTGCCAGCACCTTCTCAGGAAGTAACTATGGCTACACCTTC. Translating it yields CASTFSGSNYGYTF.

A few counts support this clonotype. The chain couples TRBV5-1 to TRBJ2-3; D may be TRBD2 (5 bases). CDR1 and CDR2 from the germline V gene are SGHRS and YFSETQ. The CDR3 extends over 14 amino acids. The V and J ends lost 0 bases and 6 bases respectively, with 11 bases between them. The CDR3 DNA is TGCGCCAGCAGCTTGGCCTCTAGCCGGGATACGCAGTATTTT. This translates into CASSLASSRDTQYF.

This sequence joins TRBV20-1 and TRBJ2-1, with TRBD2 matching 14 bases. The CDR3 covers 18 residues. Germline V gene lookup returns CDR1 DFQATT and CDR2 SNEGSKA (reference sequence). The trim removed 0 bases at V and 8 bases at J, leaving 12 bases unmatched. The CDR3 is CSARDTRTGTSGRYEQFF. The CDR3 DNA is TGCAGTGCTAGAGATACTAGGACCGGGACTAGCGGGAGATATGAGCAGTTCTTC.

This clonotype was seen a few times. V is TRBV14 and J is TRBJ2-1; 14 nucleotides match TRBD2. The V gene end was trimmed by 3 bases and the J gene end by 4 bases; junction bases not matched to a gene: 11. This CDR3 is 19 amino acids long. Germline CDR1 SGHDN, CDR2 FVKESK. The CDR3 DNA reads as TGTGCCAGCAGCCACGATCCCGGGACTAGCGGGAGATTGTACAATGAGCAGTTCTTC. Amino acid sequence: CASSHDPGTSGRLYNEQFF.

The genes are TRBV4-2 and TRBJ2-4; D might be TRBD2 (6 bases). V lost 9 bases, J lost 8 bases, and 23 bases lay in between. The CDR3 has 15 residues. Germline lookup yields CDR1 LGHNA and CDR2 YNFKEQ. Here the CDR3 reads CASQLGRGGWDIQYF. The CDR3 nucleotides are TGTGCCAGTCAATTAGGACGTGGGGGGTGGGACATTCAGTACTTC.

In its sample, this clonotype was seen many times. The chain has TRBV12-3 or TRBV12-4 and TRBJ2-1, with 11 positions matching TRBD2. The ends lost 7 bases at V and 8 bases at J; junction bases unmatched: 7. The CDR3 has 14 residues. The CDR3 DNA sequence: TGTGCCAGCATCATTAGCGGGAGGGCCGATGAGCAGTTCTTC. This gives the protein CASIISGRADEQFF.

In its sample, this clonotype was seen many times. The rearrangement uses TRBV27 and TRBJ2-7, with a possible D match to TRBD2 (5 bases). CDR3 length equals 15 residues. Germline V gene data show CDR1 as MNHEY and CDR2 as SMNVEV (reference sequence). Trimming removed 4 bases at V and 7 bases at J, with 20 bases between. The CDR3 DNA follows: TGTGCCAGCAGTTCCGCCGGGATGCCGTTTGATGAGCAGTACTTC. Its translation: CASSSAGMPFDEQYF.

The rearrangement links TRBV5-5 to TRBJ1-5; 7 bases fit TRBD1. The CDR3 runs 15 residues. Germline V gene data show CDR1 as SGHKS and CDR2 as YYEKEE (reference sequence). V lost 4 bases and J lost 4; bases outside the gene matches: 8. Written as DNA, the CDR3 is TGTGCCAGCAGCCCACAGGGGTTCTATAATCAGCCCCAGCATTTT. Encoded protein: CASSPQGFYNQPQHF.

This chain uses TRBV9 with TRBJ1-5; D unclear. CDR1 and CDR2 from the germline V gene are SGDLS and YYNGEE. V lost 0 bases, J lost 3 bases, and 4 bases lay in between. The CDR3 spans 13 residues. The DNA for the CDR3 is TGTGCCAGCAGCGTAGCCCCCAATCAGCCCCAGCATTTT. Amino acid sequence: CASSVAPNQPQHF.

This clonotype was counted only a few times. The chain is built from TRBV4-2 and TRBJ2-2, with 7 bases that match TRBD2. This CDR3 is built from 18 residues. Unmatched junction bases numbered 14, after V lost 0 bases and J lost 7 bases. CDR1 LGHNA and CDR2 YNFKEQ come from the germline V gene. The CDR3 nucleotides are TGTGCCAGCAGCCAAGATCGTGGACTGACTGGGAGGGGCGGGGAGCTGTTTTTT. This codes for CASSQDRGLTGRGGELFF.

The chain is built from TRBV10-3 and TRBJ2-4, with 7 bases aligning to TRBD1. The junction had 6 bases not matched to a gene; V was cut back by 6 bases and J by 4 bases. Germline V lookup: CDR1 ENHRY, CDR2 SYGVKD. The CDR3 length is 14 residues. The CDR3 protein is CAIREGALKNIQYF. CDR3 coding DNA: TGTGCCATCAGAGAGGGGGCCTTGAAAAACATTCAGTACTTC.